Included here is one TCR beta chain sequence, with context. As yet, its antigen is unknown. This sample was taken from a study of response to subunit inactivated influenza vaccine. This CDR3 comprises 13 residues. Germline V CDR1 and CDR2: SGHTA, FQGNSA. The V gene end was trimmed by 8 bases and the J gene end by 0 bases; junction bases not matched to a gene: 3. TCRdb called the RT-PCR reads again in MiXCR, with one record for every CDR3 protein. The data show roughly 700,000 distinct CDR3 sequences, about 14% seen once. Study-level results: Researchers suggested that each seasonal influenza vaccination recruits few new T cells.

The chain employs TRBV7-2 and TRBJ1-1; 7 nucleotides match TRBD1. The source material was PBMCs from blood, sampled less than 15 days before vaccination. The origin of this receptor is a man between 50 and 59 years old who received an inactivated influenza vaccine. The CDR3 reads CASYRGVNTEAFF. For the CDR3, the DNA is TGTGCCAGCTACAGGGGTGTGAACACTGAAGCTTTCTTT.